The TCR beta chain described here comes from a study of post-analysis software for immune sequencing data. General study points: TRBV5-6, TRBV5-1 and TRBV20-1 belonged to a set of roughly 5 TRBV segments that were more frequent in patients than controls. The authors found that F measure strongly co-clustered same-batch samples.

Germline values: CDR1 SGHRS, CDR2 YFSETQ. The length of the CDR3 is 16 residues. V gave up 5 bases and J gave up 4 bases; unmatched junction bases: 5. Tagging with unique molecular identifiers was a feature of the TCR beta cDNA libraries. TCRdb itself ran the PCR reads through MiXCR, one entry per CDR3 protein. In the table there are fewer than 600,000 distinct CDR3 sequences, under 55% of which are singletons. As for this clonotype: Its antigen is currently unknown.

The clonotype originates from a girl between 5 and 17 years old with multiple sclerosis. Sample: blood. The chain uses TRBV5-1 and TRBJ2-3, with TRBD2 identical over 15 bases. CDR3 in amino acids: CASRGLAGGVADTQYF. CDR3 nucleotide sequence: TGCGCCAGCAGGGGACTAGCGGGGGGTGTAGCAGATACGCAGTATTTT.